One and the same sample provided the 22 T cell receptor beta chains below, sequenced in a study of beta chain features in type 1 diabetes. Study-wide results and caveats: TCRB CDR3s were moderately but significantly shorter in Type 1 diabetes patients in all four CD4+ subsets.

These receptors' targets are unknown. cDNA synthesis used the whole RNA isolate, giving expressed TCRB sequences. Assay: immunoSEQ multiplex PCR; the TCRdb copy retains only in-frame clones and omits some. The sample has roughly 150,000 clones; around 63% are singletons. Sequencing was done on a sample of naive CD4+ T cells from blood. The source is a man aged 25-45 years with type 1 diabetes.

This sequence joins TRBV29-1 and TRBJ2-5; TRBD1 agrees at 7 bases. Per the germline V gene, CDR1 is SQVTM and CDR2 is ANQGSEA. The CDR3 totals 12 residues. The V gene end was trimmed by 6 bases and the J gene end by 2 bases; junction bases not matched to a gene: 3. CDR3 protein: CSVDRAQETQYF. CDR3 nucleotide sequence: TGCAGCGTCGACAGGGCACAAGAGACCCAGTACTTC.

The chain links TRBV2 to TRBJ2-5; D perhaps matches TRBD1 (5 bases). This CDR3 region has 13 residues. CDR1 and CDR2 (germline): SNHLY, FYNNEI. V dropped 4 bases and J dropped 4 bases, with 10 bases sitting between them. This CDR3 is CASSVAGLETQYF. CDR3 nucleotide sequence: TGTGCCAGCAGTGTAGCAGGGTTAGAGACCCAGTACTTC.

The rearrangement joins TRBV30 to TRBJ2-5, with D hard to call. V lost 0 bases and J lost 2, with 10 bases in between. The CDR3 loop spans 14 amino acids. Germline V gene sequence: CDR1 GTSNPN, CDR2 SVGIG (reference sequence). CDR3 sequence reads: CAWSVQRVQETQYF. The CDR3 bases are TGTGCCTGGAGTGTACAAAGGGTACAAGAGACCCAGTACTTC.

V gene TRBV7-2 combines with J gene TRBJ2-7, with a tentative D call TRBD1 (6 bases). Germline CDR1 reads SGHTA; CDR2 reads FQGNSA. V was pared by 5 bases and J by 0 bases, with 20 bases between. The CDR3 loop spans 17 amino acids. CDR3 DNA sequence: TGTGCCAGCAGCGGAGCGGTCGACAGGTGGAGCTCCTACGAGCAGTACTTC. This codes for CASSGAVDRWSSYEQYF.

This clone was seen only a few times. The chain links TRBV30 to TRBJ2-7; 9 bases fit TRBD2. This CDR3 has 13 residues. Trimming at V came to 5 bases and at J to 4 bases, leaving 6 bases not matched to a gene. Germline V gene sequence: CDR1 GTSNPN, CDR2 SVGIG (reference sequence). The CDR3 bases are TGTGCCTGGGCTCGGACTAGCGTGTACGAGCAGTACTTC. It yields the protein CAWARTSVYEQYF. Drawing the rest from reference TRBV30 and TRBJ2-7, the complete variable domain is SQTIHQWPATLVQPVGSPLSLECTVEGTSNPNLYWYRQAAGRGLQLLFYSVGIGQISSEVPQNLSASRPQDRQFILSSKKLLLSDSGFYLCAWARTSVYEQYFGPGTRLTVT.

This chain uses TRBV25-1 with TRBJ1-2; TRBD1 might be the D (5 bases). Germline V gene data show CDR1 as MGHDK and CDR2 as SYGVNS. Trimming cost V 3 bases and J 6 bases, with 11 bases left between them. The CDR3 is made up of 13 amino acids. CDR3 protein: CASSDRGADGYTF. As DNA, the CDR3 is TGTGCCAGCAGTGACCGGGGCGCCGATGGCTACACCTTC.

This chain connects TRBV25-1 to TRBJ1-5, with D unclear. Between the trimmed V and J ends, which lost 6 bases and 2 bases, there was a span of 5 bases. Germline loops: CDR1 MGHDK, CDR2 SYGVNS. The CDR3 consists of 12 residues. CDR3: CASSHGNQPQHF. The CDR3 nucleotides read TGTGCCAGCAGCCATGGCAATCAGCCCCAGCATTTT. Filled out from reference TRBV25-1 and TRBJ1-5, the complete variable domain reads EADIYQTPRYLVIGTGKKITLECSQTMGHDKMYWYQQDPGMELHLIHYSYGVNSTEKGDLSSESTVSRIRTEHFPLTLESARPSHTSQYLCASSHGNQPQHFGDGTRLSIL.

This clone appeared a few times. The V and J genes are TRBV15 and TRBJ2-7; the match to TRBD1 covers 8 bases. The J segment lost 5 bases and the V segment lost 7 bases, leaving 10 bases of the junction unmatched. This CDR3 contains 14 residues. The germline V gene encodes CDR1 LNHNV and CDR2 YYDKDF (reference sequence). This chain's CDR3 is CATTTGQGNDEQYF. For the CDR3, the DNA is TGTGCCACCACCACAGGACAGGGAAACGACGAGCAGTACTTC.

A few counts support this clone. The rearrangement links TRBV19 to TRBJ2-1; tentative D call: TRBD2 (5 bases). The CDR3 loop spans 15 amino acids. The germline V and J ends were trimmed by 3 bases and 0 bases, with 9 bases remaining between them. Germline V gene sequence: CDR1 LNHDA, CDR2 SQIVND (reference sequence). The CDR3 region is CASSIQGSSYNEQFF. In DNA, the CDR3 is TGTGCCAGTAGTATTCAAGGGAGCTCCTACAATGAGCAGTTCTTC.

The chain uses TRBV28 and TRBJ1-2; TRBD1 aligns across 7 bases. This CDR3 is 16 amino acids long. CDR1 and CDR2 from the germline V gene are MDHEN and SYDVKM. V lost 1 base, J lost 4 bases, and 9 bases stayed unmatched. The CDR3 DNA sequence: TGTGCCAGCAGTTTATATATGAAGGGACAGTCCTATGGCTACACCTTC. Encoded protein: CASSLYMKGQSYGYTF.

The V gene is TRBV29-1, the J gene TRBJ2-5; no reliable D call. The germline V gene encodes CDR1 SQVTM and CDR2 ANQGSEA. V shed 7 bases and J shed 3 bases, with 9 bases lying between them. The CDR3 loop spans 11 amino acids. The CDR3, as DNA: TGCAGCGGGAGTAGGGAAGAGACCCAGTACTTC. Translation: CSGSREETQYF.

This clone came up a few times. CDR3 DNA: TGTGCCAGCAGACAGACCCGGGACAGGGCCCTAGATACGCAGTATTTT. It translates to CASRQTRDRALDTQYF. V and J are TRBV5-5 and TRBJ2-3; 9 bases map to TRBD1. The CDR3 contains 16 residues. V dropped 5 bases and J dropped 5; count of bases not matched to a gene: 12. Per germline, CDR1 SGHKS and CDR2 YYEKEE (reference sequence).

The chain links TRBV6-5 to TRBJ1-6; D might be TRBD1 (5 bases). Germline CDR1 is MNHEY and CDR2 is SVGAGI. CDR3 length: 15 amino acids. V lost 6 bases and J 6 bases, leaving 15 bases between the germline ends. DNA for the CDR3: TGTGCCAGCAGCCGAACCGGGACTACTAATTCACCCCTCCACTTT. It translates to CASSRTGTTNSPLHF.

The chain is built from TRBV30 and TRBJ2-5, with 11 bases fitting TRBD1. CDR3 length: 15 residues. In germline, CDR1 is GTSNPN, CDR2 SVGIG (reference sequence). V lost 3 bases to trimming and J lost 5 bases; unmatched junction nucleotides: 8. In DNA form, the CDR3 reads TGTGCCTGGAGGCTTGGACAGGGGGCACGTGAGACCCAGTACTTC. It yields the protein CAWRLGQGARETQYF.

This chain connects TRBV7-9 to TRBJ1-3, with 8 positions matching TRBD1. Looked up from germline, CDR1 is SEHNR and CDR2 is FQNEAQ (reference sequence). J gave up 0 bases and V 0 bases, and 7 bases lay outside the gene matches. The CDR3 is made up of 18 amino acids. CDR3 region: CASSLATSDRASGNTIYF. The CDR3 coding sequence is TGTGCCAGCAGCTTAGCAACCTCGGACAGGGCCTCTGGAAACACCATATATTTT.

This sequence joins TRBV27 and TRBJ2-6; no clear D gene. The V gene lost 2 bases and the J gene lost 5 bases, with 16 bases spanning the gap. This CDR3 comprises 17 residues. Germline V lookup: CDR1 MNHEY, CDR2 SMNVEV (reference sequence). CDR3 DNA sequence: TGTGCCAGCAGTTTAAGGTCAGGCGCAGGCTGGGCCAACGTCCTGACTTTC. Its protein is CASSLRSGAGWANVLTF.

The J gene is TRBJ2-1, the V gene TRBV9, with TRBD2 matching 12 bases. CDR1 is SGDLS and CDR2 is YYNGEE in the germline V gene. The CDR3 spans 16 residues. The V and J ends lost 0 bases and 7 bases, in that order; junction bases with no gene match: 5. CDR3 in amino acids: CASSVGSLAGGNEQFF. The DNA for the CDR3 is TGTGCCAGCAGCGTAGGTTCACTAGCGGGGGGTAATGAGCAGTTCTTC.

J is TRBJ2-5 and V is TRBV15, with D unresolved. The CDR3 consists of 12 residues. Trimming stripped 5 bases from V and 4 bases from J, with 8 bases between. Germline CDR1 reads LNHNV; CDR2 reads YYDKDF (reference sequence). CDR3 in amino acids: CATSARRETQYF. The CDR3 DNA reads as TGTGCCACCAGCGCCAGGAGAGAGACCCAGTACTTC.

In its sample, this clone was seen a few times. The rearrangement joins TRBV5-1 to TRBJ2-3; the match to TRBD2 covers 12 bases. The CDR3 has 17 amino acids. Germline V gene lookup returns CDR1 SGHRS and CDR2 YFSETQ. V was clipped by 4 bases and J by 0 bases; unmatched bases: 6. This CDR3 reads CASSAGLAGTSTDTQYF. CDR3 bases: TGCGCCAGCAGCGCCGGACTAGCGGGGACTAGCACAGATACGCAGTATTTT.

This clone was found a few times. The chain carries TRBV20-1 and TRBJ1-2; D perhaps matches TRBD1 (5 bases). Germline assignment: CDR1 DFQATT and CDR2 SNEGSKA (reference sequence). Trimming shortened V by 7 bases and J by 0 bases, and 6 bases separated the two germline ends. This CDR3 is 11 amino acids long. In nucleotides, the CDR3 is TGCAGTGTAGGGGCTAACTATGGCTACACCTTC. Its protein product is CSVGANYGYTF.

The CDR3 DNA reads as TGTGCCTGGAGCCGGTTGCGGGGACAGGAGATTGCTTCACCCCTCCACTTT. It is translated as CAWSRLRGQEIASPLHF. V usage is TRBV30 and J usage is TRBJ1-6, with 8 nucleotides matching TRBD1. The CDR3 runs 17 residues. The germline V gene encodes CDR1 GTSNPN and CDR2 SVGIG (reference sequence). The J segment lost 9 bases and the V segment lost 3 bases, leaving 16 bases of the junction unmatched.

The table lists this clone with a few counts. This CDR3 reads CASTDNGINEKLFF. The CDR3 region has the DNA TGTGCCAGCACCGATAACGGGATTAATGAAAAACTGTTTTTT. The chain is built from TRBV7-9 and TRBJ1-4; no clear D. Per the germline V gene, CDR1 is SEHNR and CDR2 is FQNEAQ (reference sequence). CDR3 size: 14 residues. V lost 7 bases and J lost 4, with 13 bases in between.